The present T cell receptor beta chain was sequenced within a study of blood T cell repertoires in COVID-19. Study-wide context: The United States, Italy and Spain provided the acute and convalescent COVID-19 samples. T cells, B-cell-depleted T cells, or PBMCs provided the cDNA or gDNA that served as material.

Per the authors' pipeline: From reference gene primer amplification, estimates of nucleated cell counts were derived. Produced via immunoSEQ multiplex PCR; TCRdb's table is partial and in-frame only. The DNA was the basis for D and trimming; V, J and clone size are from that table. Of tens of thousands of clones listed, over 75% are singletons. This clone was recorded only once. Trimming pared 7 bases from V and 0 bases from J, leaving 9 bases between. CDR1 and CDR2 (germline): MNHNY, SVGAGI (reference sequence). The CDR3 runs 13 residues. This receptor was obtained from a woman aged 55-69 years with acute or convalescent COVID-19. Sequencing was carried out using peripheral blood. The chain links TRBV6-6 to TRBJ1-1; no definite D call. The CDR3 sequence is CASKQSMNTEAFF. The CDR3 bases are TGTGCCAGCAAACAGTCCATGAACACTGAAGCTTTCTTT.